This T cell receptor (beta chain) was observed in a study of blood T cell repertoires in COVID-19. The wider study: PBMCs, B-cell-depleted T cells, or T cells provided the cDNA or gDNA that made up the material.

Comment on this clone: A read error may explain this, as a much larger clone is one base away. Other DNA sequences in this sample translate to the same CDR3.

Per the authors' pipeline: Reference gene primer amplification gave nucleated cell count estimates. Produced via immunoSEQ multiplex PCR; TCRdb's table is partial and in-frame only. V and J calls and clone size follow that table, whereas D and trimming were derived from the DNA. The sample lists nearly 250,000 clones, about 82% seen once, with 5% to 6% in the top ten. A Seattle source enrolled patients during active infection and followed them longitudinally. The sample taken for sequencing was peripheral blood. The source is an elderly woman with COVID-19, enrolled during active disease.

The chain's CDR3 is CASSQGTGYGYTF. The CDR3 coding sequence is TGCGCCAGCAGCCAAGGGACAGGCTATGGCTACACCTTC. The chain joins TRBV4-1 to TRBJ1-2; 7 bases map to TRBD1. V lost 1 base, J lost 4 bases, and 0 bases stayed unmatched. The CDR3 runs to 13 residues. Germline-derived CDR1 and CDR2 are MGHRA and YSYEKL.